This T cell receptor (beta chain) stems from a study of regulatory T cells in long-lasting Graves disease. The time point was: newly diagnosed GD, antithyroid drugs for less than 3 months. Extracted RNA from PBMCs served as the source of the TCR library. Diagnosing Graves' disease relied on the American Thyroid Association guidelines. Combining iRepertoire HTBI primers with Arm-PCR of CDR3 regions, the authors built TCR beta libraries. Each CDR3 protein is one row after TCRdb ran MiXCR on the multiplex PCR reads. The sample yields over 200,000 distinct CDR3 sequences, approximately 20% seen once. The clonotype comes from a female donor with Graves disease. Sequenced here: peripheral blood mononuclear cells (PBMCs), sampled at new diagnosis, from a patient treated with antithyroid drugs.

The CDR3, as DNA: TGCAGTGCTGATACCCGGGACAGAACGAACTGGGGCTATGGCTACACCTTC. Amino acid sequence: CSADTRDRTNWGYGYTF. This chain connects TRBV20-1 to TRBJ1-2; 7 nucleotides line up with TRBD1. The CDR3 sequence is 17 residues long. Germline V CDR1 and CDR2: DFQATT, SNEGSKA (reference sequence). After removal of 5 bases from V and 4 bases from J, the junction contained 19 bases not matched to a gene.